This TCR beta chain was captured by sequencing in a study of spatial heterogeneity in lung cancer. Study context: There were consistently more beta-chain sequences detected than alpha-chain sequences. Raw sequencing reads included, on average, more than eight appearances of each unique TCR and UMI combination.

TCRdb reprocessed the 5' RACE reads with MiXCR, giving one entry per CDR3 protein. This sample has some 45,000 distinct CDR3 sequences; about 12% occur once, and the top ten carry approximately 40%. The CDR3 has 15 amino acids. The germline V gene encodes CDR1 SNHLY and CDR2 FYNNEI. V lost 5 bases, J lost 4 bases, and 9 bases stayed unmatched. This clonotype was recorded a few times. Time point defined: sample taken at primary tumor resection. Whole RNA obtained from tumor, nontumor lung or frozen PBMC underwent sequencing without sorting. Patients with untreated early-stage non-small cell lung cancer, numbering 55 to 75, were the donors.

The V call is TRBV2, the J call TRBJ2-3; 7 bases align to TRBD2. The starting material was PBMCs, obtained at surgery. The sequence came from a female donor with early-stage non-small cell lung cancer. The CDR3 sequence: CASSTSGGSADTQYF. Written as DNA, the CDR3 is TGTGCCAGCAGTACCTCGGGGGGAAGCGCAGATACGCAGTATTTT.